This T cell receptor (beta chain) was profiled in a study of CD8 T cells in ankylosing spondylitis. Turning to this clonotype: What it recognizes is unknown.

Regarding the study as a whole: A number of the motif variants had already been described in reactive arthritis synovial fluid and blood. Clones linked to disease, bearing a CD8+ phenotype, were relatively rare in peripheral blood. Within ankylosing spondylitis blood, a TCR beta motif made up of eight highly homologous variants appeared to be characteristic. Disease-linked clones reportedly showed significant enrichment in matched ankylosing spondylitis synovial fluid.

Quantitative 5'-RACE with molecular barcodes produced the TCR beta libraries. Each CDR3 protein is one row after TCRdb ran MiXCR on the 5' RACE reads. Of just under 550,000 distinct CDR3 sequences listed, 10% to 15% are singletons. The sample consisted of blood, either unsorted or a sorted T cell fraction (not recorded which). The clonotype comes from a male donor with ankylosing spondylitis.

The DNA for the CDR3 is TGCGCCAGCAGCTCGGCGACGAGTGGAGGTCGGGTGGATGGCTACACCTTC. Amino acids: CASSSATSGGRVDGYTF. The chain recombines TRBV5-1 with TRBJ1-2; no firm D call. V shed 3 bases and J shed 6 bases, with 24 bases lying between them. Germline values: CDR1 SGHRS, CDR2 YFSETQ. The CDR3 contains 17 residues.